A single sample is the source of the 19 T cell receptor beta chains below, sequenced in a study of blood T cell repertoires in COVID-19. The protocol was immunoSEQ multiplex PCR, while the TCRdb copy is restricted to in-frame clones and leaves out a portion. The data show a few hundred thousand clones, 85% seen once. Sequencing was done on a sample of peripheral blood. These receptors came from a man between 40 and 49 years old with acute or convalescent COVID-19.

The rearrangement uses TRBV7-3 and TRBJ2-1, with 9 bases matching TRBD1. This CDR3 has 16 amino acids. The V gene's germline CDR1 is SGHTA and CDR2 FQGTGA. J gave up 4 bases and V 4 bases, and 8 bases lay outside the gene matches. The CDR3 bases are TGTGCCAGCAGCTCGTCAACCGGGACAGGGTACAATGAGCAGTTCTTC. It encodes CASSSSTGTGYNEQFF.

This sequence joins TRBV28 and TRBJ2-7; 10 nucleotides match TRBD1. CDR3 length: 14 residues. Germline trimming cut 3 bases from V and 7 bases from J; bases unmatched to any gene: 6. The germline V gene has CDR1 MDHEN and CDR2 SYDVKM. For the CDR3, the DNA is TGTGCCAGCAGTTTCCGTGACAGGGGGCGGGAGCAGTACTTC. Amino acid sequence: CASSFRDRGREQYF.

The rearrangement links TRBV4-2 to TRBJ1-1; a weak D match, TRBD1 (5 bases). With 3 bases removed from V and 5 bases from J, the gap between germline ends came to 13 bases. Germline V gives CDR1 LGHNA, CDR2 YNFKEQ. CDR3 length equals 14 residues. The DNA for the CDR3 is TGTGCCAGCAGCCAGGAAGCAGGGTATACTGAAGCTTTCTTT. Protein product: CASSQEAGYTEAFF.

V gene TRBV27 combines with J gene TRBJ1-1, with 10 bases fitting TRBD1. The CDR3 has 16 amino acids. After removal of 3 bases from V and 4 bases from J, the junction contained 8 bases not matched to a gene. CDR1 MNHEY and CDR2 SMNVEV come from the germline V gene (reference sequence). This CDR3 reads CASSFTRTGGSTEAFF. The CDR3 DNA reads as TGTGCCAGCAGTTTTACCCGGACAGGGGGGAGCACTGAAGCTTTCTTT.

This chain uses TRBV30 with TRBJ1-3; 7 bases align to TRBD1. Germline CDR1 and CDR2: GTSNPN and SVGIG (reference sequence). Trimming at V came to 4 bases and at J to 4 bases, leaving 10 bases not matched to a gene. The CDR3 is 15 amino acids. CDR3 sequence reads: CAWISGSTGGNTIYF. The CDR3 DNA sequence: TGTGCCTGGATTTCTGGCTCGACAGGGGGAAACACCATATATTTT.

The chain employs TRBV7-2 and TRBJ2-4; 13 bases line up with TRBD2. The V and J ends lost 1 base and 3 bases, in that order; junction bases with no gene match: 3. From germline, CDR1 is SGHTA and CDR2 FQGNSA. The CDR3 consists of 17 residues. The CDR3 spells CASSLGLAGGVKNIQYF. CDR3 nucleotide sequence: TGTGCCAGCAGCTTAGGACTAGCGGGGGGAGTCAAAAACATTCAGTACTTC.

V gene TRBV6-2 or TRBV6-3 combines with J gene TRBJ1-5, with TRBD1 as a possible D gene (5 bases). The CDR3 contains 14 residues. CDR1 MNHEY and CDR2 SVGEGT come from the germline V gene. Trimming took off 6 bases at V and 7 bases at J, with 16 bases between the two ends. For the CDR3, the DNA is TGTGCCAGCAGCCCCCCAGGGTTTGGCCAGCCCCAGCATTTT. Protein sequence: CASSPPGFGQPQHF.

V is TRBV5-8 and J is TRBJ1-5; D is ambiguous. Trimming cost V 5 bases and J 7 bases, with 13 bases left between them. Per the germline V gene, CDR1 is SGHTS and CDR2 is YDEGEE. The CDR3 runs 13 residues. As DNA, the CDR3 is TGTGCCAGCAGTGGAGGGATGAACCAGCCCCAGCATTTT. This codes for CASSGGMNQPQHF.

The chain joins TRBV9 to TRBJ2-3; 8 nucleotides line up with TRBD1. Trimming removed 4 bases from V and 2 bases from J; junction bases left unmatched: 6. There are 15 residues in the CDR3. Germline CDR1 and CDR2: SGDLS and YYNGEE. CDR3 DNA sequence: TGTGCCAGCAGCAGGACAGGGCACCCCACAGATACGCAGTATTTT. It translates to CASSRTGHPTDTQYF.

The genes are TRBV11-3 and TRBJ2-5; a weak D match, TRBD2 (6 bases). The CDR3 has 14 amino acids. Trimming took off 5 bases at V and 2 bases at J, with 12 bases between the two ends. The V gene's germline CDR1 is SGHNT and CDR2 YENEEA. CDR3 bases: TGTGCCAGCAGCAAACGGGACTTTCAAGAGACCCAGTACTTC. It specifies CASSKRDFQETQYF.

The chain combines TRBV18 with TRBJ2-3; 9 bases are shared with TRBD2. Germline CDR1 and CDR2: KGHSH and LQKENI. J gave up 3 bases and V 0 bases, and 10 bases lay outside the gene matches. This CDR3 has 18 amino acids. CDR3 sequence (DNA): TGTGCCAGCTCACCACCGTCGCTAGGCGGGGGGGGAACAGATACGCAGTATTTT. Amino acids: CASSPPSLGGGGTDTQYF. Drawing the rest from reference TRBV18 and TRBJ2-3, the complete variable domain is NAGVMQNPRHLVRRRGQEARLRCSPMKGHSHVYWYRQLPEEGLKFMVYLQKENIIDESGMPKERFSAEFPKEGPSILRIQQVVRGDSAAYFCASSPPSLGGGGTDTQYFGPGTRLTVL.

The V and J genes are TRBV28 and TRBJ1-1; 8 positions agree with TRBD1. V dropped 1 base and J dropped 4; count of bases not matched to a gene: 8. Germline V gives CDR1 MDHEN, CDR2 SYDVKM. The CDR3 has 16 amino acids. CDR3 residues: CASSLSGGKWGTEAFF. The CDR3 coding sequence is TGTGCCAGCAGTTTATCAGGGGGCAAATGGGGCACTGAAGCTTTCTTT.

This clone was found a few times. V usage is TRBV10-3 and J usage is TRBJ1-1; 11 positions match TRBD1. V lost 10 bases, J lost 7 bases, and 5 bases stayed unmatched. Germline V gives CDR1 ENHRY, CDR2 SYGVKD. The CDR3 consists of 12 residues. CDR3 residues: CATRGTGGEAFF. In nucleotides, the CDR3 is TGTGCCACCCGCGGGACAGGGGGTGAAGCTTTCTTT.

The chain uses TRBV28 and TRBJ1-5, with D possibly being TRBD1 (5 bases). Germline-derived CDR1 and CDR2 are MDHEN and SYDVKM. V gave up 6 bases and J gave up 7 bases, with 19 bases separating them. The CDR3 runs 15 residues. CDR3 residues: CASRERARAYQPQHF. CDR3 DNA sequence: TGTGCCAGCAGGGAACGGGCCAGGGCGTACCAGCCCCAGCATTTT. The variable domain in full, with the rest retrieved from reference TRBV28 and TRBJ1-5, is DVKVTQSSRYLVKRTGEKVFLECVQDMDHENMFWYRQDPGLGLRLIYFSYDVKMKEKGDIPEGYSVSREKKERFSLILESASTNQTSMYLCASRERARAYQPQHFGDGTRLSIL.

V usage is TRBV4-1 and J usage is TRBJ2-2; the D gene is possibly TRBD2 (5 bases). The CDR3 has 14 residues. The ends were cut back, 4 bases at V and 6 bases at J, with 12 bases in the middle. Per the germline V gene, CDR1 is MGHRA and CDR2 is YSYEKL. The CDR3 here is CASSREGSSGELFF. The CDR3 region has the DNA TGCGCCAGCAGCCGAGAGGGCAGTTCCGGGGAGCTGTTTTTT.

V and J are TRBV7-2 and TRBJ1-2; 8 bases map to TRBD1. Germline CDR1 SGHTA, CDR2 FQGNSA. This CDR3 region has 17 residues. After removal of 3 bases from V and 2 bases from J, the junction contained 11 bases not matched to a gene. The CDR3 coding sequence is TGTGCCAGCAGCTTGCAACCTTACAGGGGGTCAAACTATGGCTACACCTTC. Residues: CASSLQPYRGSNYGYTF.

The CDR3 DNA reads as TGTGCCAGCAGCGGGGGAGCGGGGAATTACAATGAGCAGTTCTTC. Amino acids: CASSGGAGNYNEQFF. The genes are TRBV9 and TRBJ2-1; 7 bases agree with TRBD2. This CDR3 is 15 amino acids long. Germline V gene data show CDR1 as SGDLS and CDR2 as YYNGEE. J lost 4 bases, V lost 3 bases, and 7 bases had no gene match.

The J gene is TRBJ1-6, the V gene TRBV4-1, with D possibly being TRBD1 (6 bases). The CDR3 consists of 16 residues. The germline V and J ends were trimmed by 1 base and 9 bases, with 16 bases remaining between them. Per the germline V gene, CDR1 is MGHRA and CDR2 is YSYEKL. CDR3 region: CASSQGYDRIGSPLHF. CDR3 coding DNA: TGCGCCAGCAGCCAAGGGTACGACAGGATAGGTTCACCCCTCCACTTT.

This sequence joins TRBV13 and TRBJ1-2; maybe TRBD1 (5 bases). With 7 bases removed from V and 13 bases from J, the gap between germline ends came to 22 bases. Germline assignment: CDR1 PRHDT and CDR2 FYEKMQ (reference sequence). CDR3 length: 13 amino acids. The CDR3 nucleotides read TGTGCCAGCAACCTAGGTGGGGGGGGAGGCGGCACCTTC. Translated: CASNLGGGGGGTF.